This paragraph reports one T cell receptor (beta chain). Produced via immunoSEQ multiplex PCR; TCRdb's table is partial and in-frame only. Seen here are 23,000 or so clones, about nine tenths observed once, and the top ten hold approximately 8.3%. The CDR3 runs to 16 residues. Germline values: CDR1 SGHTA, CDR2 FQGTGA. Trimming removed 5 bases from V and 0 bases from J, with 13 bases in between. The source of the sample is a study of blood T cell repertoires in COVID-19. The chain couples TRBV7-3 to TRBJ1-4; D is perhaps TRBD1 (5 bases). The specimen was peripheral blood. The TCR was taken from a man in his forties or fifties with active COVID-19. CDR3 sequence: CASSRRQRTTNEKLFF. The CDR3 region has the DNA TGTGCCAGCAGCCGACGACAGCGAACAACTAATGAAAAACTGTTTTTT.